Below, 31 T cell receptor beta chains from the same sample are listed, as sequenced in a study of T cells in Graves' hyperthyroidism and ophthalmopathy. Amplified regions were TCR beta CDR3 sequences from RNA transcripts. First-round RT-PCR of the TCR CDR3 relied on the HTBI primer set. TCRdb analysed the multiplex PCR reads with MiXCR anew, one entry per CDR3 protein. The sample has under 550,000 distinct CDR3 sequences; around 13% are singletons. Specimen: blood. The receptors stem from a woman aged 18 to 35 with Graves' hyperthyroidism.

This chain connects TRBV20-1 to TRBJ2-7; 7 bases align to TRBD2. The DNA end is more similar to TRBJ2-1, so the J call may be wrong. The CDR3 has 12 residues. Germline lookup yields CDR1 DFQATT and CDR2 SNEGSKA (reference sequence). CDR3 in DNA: TGCAGTGCTCGGCGAGCGGGAAATGAGCAGTTCTTC. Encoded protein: CSARRAGNEQFF.

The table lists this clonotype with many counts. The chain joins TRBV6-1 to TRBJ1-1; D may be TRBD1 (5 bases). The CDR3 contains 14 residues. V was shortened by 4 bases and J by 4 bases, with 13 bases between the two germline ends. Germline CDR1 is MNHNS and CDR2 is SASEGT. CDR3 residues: CASSVSGDGTEAFF. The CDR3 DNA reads TGTGCCAGCAGTGTGTCGGGGGACGGCACTGAAGCTTTCTTT.

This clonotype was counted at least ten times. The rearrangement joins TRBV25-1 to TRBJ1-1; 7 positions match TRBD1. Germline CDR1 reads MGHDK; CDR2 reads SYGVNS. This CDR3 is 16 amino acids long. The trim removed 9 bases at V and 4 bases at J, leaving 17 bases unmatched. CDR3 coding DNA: TGTGCCAGTTTACCTAAAACAGGGGCGGGGGCCACTGAAGCTTTCTTT. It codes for CASLPKTGAGATEAFF.

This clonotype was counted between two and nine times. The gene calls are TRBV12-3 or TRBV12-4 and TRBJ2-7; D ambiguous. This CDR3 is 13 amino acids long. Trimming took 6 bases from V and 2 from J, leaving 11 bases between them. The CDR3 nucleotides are TGTGCCAGCAGCCCACAGTTTACCTACGAGCAGTACTTC. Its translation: CASSPQFTYEQYF.

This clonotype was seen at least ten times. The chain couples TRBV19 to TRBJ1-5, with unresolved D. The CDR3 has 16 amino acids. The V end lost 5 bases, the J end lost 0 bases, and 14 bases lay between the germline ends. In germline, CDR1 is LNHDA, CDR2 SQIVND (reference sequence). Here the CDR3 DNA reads TGTGCCAGTAGTCCCGGACGGAGATATAGCAATCAGCCCCAGCATTTT. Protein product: CASSPGRRYSNQPQHF.

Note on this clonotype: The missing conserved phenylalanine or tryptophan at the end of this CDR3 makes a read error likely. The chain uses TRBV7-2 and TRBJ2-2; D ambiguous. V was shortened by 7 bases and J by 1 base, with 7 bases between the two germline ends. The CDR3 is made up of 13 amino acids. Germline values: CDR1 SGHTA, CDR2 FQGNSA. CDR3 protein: CASISGNTGELFL. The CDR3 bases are TGTGCCAGCATATCCGGGAACACCGGGGAGCTGTTTCTT.

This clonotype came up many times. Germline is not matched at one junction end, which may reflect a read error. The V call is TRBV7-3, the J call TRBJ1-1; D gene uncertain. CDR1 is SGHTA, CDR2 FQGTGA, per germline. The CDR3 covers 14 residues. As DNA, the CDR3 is TGCGCCAGCAGCTTGCGGGCCGGCGGCACTGAAGCTTTCTTT. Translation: CASSLRAGGTEAFF.

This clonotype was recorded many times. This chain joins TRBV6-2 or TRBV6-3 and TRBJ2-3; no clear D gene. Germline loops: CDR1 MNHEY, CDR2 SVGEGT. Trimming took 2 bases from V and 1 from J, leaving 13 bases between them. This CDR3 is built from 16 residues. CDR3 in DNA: TGTGCCAGCAGTTACGAGCACAGCACCCGCACAGATACGCAGTATTTT. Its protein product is CASSYEHSTRTDTQYF.

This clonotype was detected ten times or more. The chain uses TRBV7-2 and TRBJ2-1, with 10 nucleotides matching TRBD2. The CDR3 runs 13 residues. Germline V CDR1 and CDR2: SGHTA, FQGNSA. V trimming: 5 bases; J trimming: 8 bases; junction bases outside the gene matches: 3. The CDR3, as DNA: TGTGCCAGCAGCCTTAGCGGGAGGCATGAGCAGTTCTTC. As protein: CASSLSGRHEQFF.

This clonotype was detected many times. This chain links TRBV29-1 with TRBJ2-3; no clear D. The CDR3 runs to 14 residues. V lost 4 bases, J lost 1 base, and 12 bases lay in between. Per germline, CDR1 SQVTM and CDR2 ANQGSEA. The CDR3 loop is CSVVEARGTDTQYF. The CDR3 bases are TGCAGCGTTGTCGAGGCCCGCGGCACAGATACGCAGTATTTT.

The CDR3 DNA reads TGTGCCAGCAGCTTGTTAACGGGTATTAGCTCTGGAAACACCATATATTTT. The encoded protein is CASSLLTGISSGNTIYF. The V call is TRBV5-5, the J call TRBJ1-3; D not certain. The CDR3 length is 17 residues. V was cut by 1 base and J by 0 bases, with 14 bases left in between. The germline CDR1 and CDR2 sequences are SGHKS and YYEKEE (reference sequence).

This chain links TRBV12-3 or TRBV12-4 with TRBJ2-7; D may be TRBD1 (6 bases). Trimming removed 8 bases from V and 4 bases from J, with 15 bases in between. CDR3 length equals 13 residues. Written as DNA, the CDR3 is TGTGCCAGCTGTCCCGGACAGATATACGAGCAGTACTTC. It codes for CASCPGQIYEQYF.

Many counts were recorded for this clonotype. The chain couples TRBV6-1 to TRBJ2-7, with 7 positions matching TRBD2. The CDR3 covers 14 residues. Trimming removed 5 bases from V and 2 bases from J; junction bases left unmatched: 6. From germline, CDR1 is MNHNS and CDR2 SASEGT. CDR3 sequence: CASSYFGRTYEQYF. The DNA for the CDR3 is TGTGCCAGCAGTTATTTCGGGAGGACCTACGAGCAGTACTTC.

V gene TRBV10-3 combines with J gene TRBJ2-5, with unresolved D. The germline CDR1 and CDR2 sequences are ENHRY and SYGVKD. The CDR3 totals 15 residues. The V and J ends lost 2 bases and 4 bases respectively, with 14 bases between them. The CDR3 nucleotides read TGTGCCATCAGTGAGCCCATCTCGAGGAGAGAGACCCAGTACTTC. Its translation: CAISEPISRRETQYF.

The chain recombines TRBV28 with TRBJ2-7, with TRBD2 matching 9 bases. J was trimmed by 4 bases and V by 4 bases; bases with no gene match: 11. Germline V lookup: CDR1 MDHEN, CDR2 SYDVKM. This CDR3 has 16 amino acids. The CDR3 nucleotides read TGTGCCAGCAGTTACACAGCGGGAGGTCTCAAATACGAGCAGTACTTC. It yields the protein CASSYTAGGLKYEQYF. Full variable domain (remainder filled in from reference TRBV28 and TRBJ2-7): DVKVTQSSRYLVKRTGEKVFLECVQDMDHENMFWYRQDPGLGLRLIYFSYDVKMKEKGDIPEGYSVSREKKERFSLILESASTNQTSMYLCASSYTAGGLKYEQYFGPGTRLTVT.

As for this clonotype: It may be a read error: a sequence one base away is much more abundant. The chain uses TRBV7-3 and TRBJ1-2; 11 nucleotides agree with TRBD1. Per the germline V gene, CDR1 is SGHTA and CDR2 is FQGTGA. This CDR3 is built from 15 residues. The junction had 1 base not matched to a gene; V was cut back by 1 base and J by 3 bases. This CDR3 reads CASSLKGQGDYGYTF. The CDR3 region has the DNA TGTGCCAGCAGCTTAAAGGGACAGGGGGACTATGGCTACACCTTC. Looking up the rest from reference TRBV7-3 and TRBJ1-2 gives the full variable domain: GAGVSQTPSNKVTEKGKYVELRCDPISGHTALYWYRQSLGQGPEFLIYFQGTGAADDSGLPNDRFFAVRPEGSVSTLKIQRTERGDSAVYLCASSLKGQGDYGYTFGSGTRLTVV.

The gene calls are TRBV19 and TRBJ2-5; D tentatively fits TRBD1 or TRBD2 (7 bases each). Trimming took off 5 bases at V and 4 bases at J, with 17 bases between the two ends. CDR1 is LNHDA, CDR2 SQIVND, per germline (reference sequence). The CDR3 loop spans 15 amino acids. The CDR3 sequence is CASSAPSRGGETQYF. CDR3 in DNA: TGTGCCAGTAGTGCCCCGAGCAGGGGGGGAGAGACCCAGTACTTC.

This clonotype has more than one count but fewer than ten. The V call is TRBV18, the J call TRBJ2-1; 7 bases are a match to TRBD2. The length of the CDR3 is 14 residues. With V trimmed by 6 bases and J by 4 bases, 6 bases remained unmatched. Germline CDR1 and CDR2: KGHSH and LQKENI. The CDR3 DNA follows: TGTGCCAGCTCGAACGGGGGGAGTTACAATGAGCAGTTCTTC. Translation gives CASSNGGSYNEQFF.

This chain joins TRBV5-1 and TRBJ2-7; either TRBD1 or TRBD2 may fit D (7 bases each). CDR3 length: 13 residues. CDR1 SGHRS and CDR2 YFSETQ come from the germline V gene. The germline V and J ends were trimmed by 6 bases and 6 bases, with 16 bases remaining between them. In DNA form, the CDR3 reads TGCGCCAGCAACAGGGGAGGGCCAGTCGAGCAGTACTTC. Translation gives CASNRGGPVEQYF.

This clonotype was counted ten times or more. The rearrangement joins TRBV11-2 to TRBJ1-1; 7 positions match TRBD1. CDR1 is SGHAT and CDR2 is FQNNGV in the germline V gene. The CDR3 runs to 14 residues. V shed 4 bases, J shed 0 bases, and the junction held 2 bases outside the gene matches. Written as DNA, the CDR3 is TGTGCCAGCAGCTCCGACAGGGTGAACACTGAAGCTTTCTTT. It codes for CASSSDRVNTEAFF.

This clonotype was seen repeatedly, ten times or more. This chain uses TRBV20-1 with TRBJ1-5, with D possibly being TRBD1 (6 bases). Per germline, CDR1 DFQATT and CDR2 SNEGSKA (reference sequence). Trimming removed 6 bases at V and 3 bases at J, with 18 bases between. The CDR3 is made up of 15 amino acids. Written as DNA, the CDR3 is TGCAGTGCCTACCCCACGGGACAAGTCAATCAGCCCCAGCATTTT. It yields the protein CSAYPTGQVNQPQHF.

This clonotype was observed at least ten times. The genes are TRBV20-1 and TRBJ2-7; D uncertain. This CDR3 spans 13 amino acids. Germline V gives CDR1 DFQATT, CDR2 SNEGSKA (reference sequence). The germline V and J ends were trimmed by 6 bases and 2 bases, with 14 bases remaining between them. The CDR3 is CSAPWRAPYEQYF. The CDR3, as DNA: TGCAGTGCCCCTTGGAGAGCGCCCTACGAGCAGTACTTC.

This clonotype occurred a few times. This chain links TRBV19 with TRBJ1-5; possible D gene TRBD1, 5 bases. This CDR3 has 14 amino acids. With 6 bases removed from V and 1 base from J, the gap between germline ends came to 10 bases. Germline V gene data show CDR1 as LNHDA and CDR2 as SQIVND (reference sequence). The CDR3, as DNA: TGTGCCAGTAGGAGACCAGGGAGCAATCAGCCCCAGCATTTT. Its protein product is CASRRPGSNQPQHF.

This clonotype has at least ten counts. The CDR3 sequence: CSARLGGGVDTQYF. The CDR3, as DNA: TGCAGTGCTAGACTCGGGGGAGGAGTAGATACGCAGTATTTT. The chain recombines TRBV20-1 with TRBJ2-3, with a weak D call TRBD2 (6 bases). V was cut by 2 bases and J by 5 bases, with 14 bases left in between. Germline CDR1 DFQATT, CDR2 SNEGSKA (reference sequence). This CDR3 has 14 residues.

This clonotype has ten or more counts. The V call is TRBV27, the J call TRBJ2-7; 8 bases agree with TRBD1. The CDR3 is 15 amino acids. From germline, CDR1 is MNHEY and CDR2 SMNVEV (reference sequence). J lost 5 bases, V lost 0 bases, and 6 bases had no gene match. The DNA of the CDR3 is TGTGCCAGCAGTTTATCGCGACAGGGGCCCAACGAGCAGTACTTC. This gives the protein CASSLSRQGPNEQYF.

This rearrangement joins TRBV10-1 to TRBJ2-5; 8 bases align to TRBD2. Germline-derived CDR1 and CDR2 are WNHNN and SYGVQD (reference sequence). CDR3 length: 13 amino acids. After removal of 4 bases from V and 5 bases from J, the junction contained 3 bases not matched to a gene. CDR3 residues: CASSGLAQETQYF. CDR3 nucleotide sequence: TGCGCCAGCAGTGGACTAGCGCAGGAGACCCAGTACTTC.

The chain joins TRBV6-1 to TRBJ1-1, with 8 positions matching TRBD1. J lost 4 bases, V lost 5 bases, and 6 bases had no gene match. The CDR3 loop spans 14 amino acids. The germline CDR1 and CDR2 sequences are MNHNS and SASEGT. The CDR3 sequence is CASSKQGGSTEAFF. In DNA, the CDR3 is TGTGCCAGCAGTAAACAGGGGGGGAGCACTGAAGCTTTCTTT.

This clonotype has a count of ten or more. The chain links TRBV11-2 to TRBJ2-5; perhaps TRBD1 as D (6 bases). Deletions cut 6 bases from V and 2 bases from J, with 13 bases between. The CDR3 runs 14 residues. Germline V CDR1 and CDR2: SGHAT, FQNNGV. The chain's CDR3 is CASSSGTNQETQYF. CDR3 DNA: TGTGCCAGCAGTTCCGGGACAAATCAAGAGACCCAGTACTTC.

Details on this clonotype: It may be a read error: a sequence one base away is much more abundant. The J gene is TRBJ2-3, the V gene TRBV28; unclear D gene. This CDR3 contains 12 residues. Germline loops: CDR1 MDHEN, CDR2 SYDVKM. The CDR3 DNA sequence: TGTGCCAGCAACAACCTACCCGATACGCAGTGTTTT. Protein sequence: CASNNLPDTQCF. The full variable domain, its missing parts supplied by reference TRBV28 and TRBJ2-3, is DVKVTQSSRYLVKRTGEKVFLECVQDMDHENMFWYRQDPGLGLRLIYFSYDVKMKEKGDIPEGYSVSREKKERFSLILESASTNQTSMYLCASNNLPDTQCFGPGTRLTVL.

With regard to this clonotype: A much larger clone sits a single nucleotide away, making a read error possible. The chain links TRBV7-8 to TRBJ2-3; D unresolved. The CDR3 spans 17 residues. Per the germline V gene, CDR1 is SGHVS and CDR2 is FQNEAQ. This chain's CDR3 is CAGSLALAVLGTDTQYF. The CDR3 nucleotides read TGTGCCGGCAGCTTAGCTCTTGCAGTACTGGGCACAGATACGCAGTATTTT.

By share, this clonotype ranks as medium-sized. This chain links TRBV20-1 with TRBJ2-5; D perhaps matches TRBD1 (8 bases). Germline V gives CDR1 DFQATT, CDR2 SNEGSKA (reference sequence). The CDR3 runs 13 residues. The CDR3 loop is CSGIYRGGKTQYF. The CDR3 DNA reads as TGCAGCGGCATTTACAGGGGGGGGAAGACCCAGTACTTC.